This passage covers 19 T cell receptor beta chains from one sample sequenced in a study of blood T cell repertoires in COVID-19 (dated by TCRdb to 2019 to 2021). The library was built by means of the immunoSEQ multiplex PCR assay. In TCRdb, the immuneACCESS table is reduced to in-frame sequences with V and J assigned. These tables do not hold every clone; where another copy was compared, an unresolved V gene accounts for under half, and the others remain unexplained. The sample has under 300,000 clones on record, roughly 87% of them singletons. The top ten clones comprise around 7.8% of the sample. The source material was peripheral blood. Receptor source: a man aged 60-69 years who had recovered from COVID-19.

The chain is built from TRBV5-1 and TRBJ1-6; D is ambiguous. CDR1 and CDR2 (germline): SGHRS, YFSETQ. V was trimmed by 4 bases and J by 4 bases, leaving 12 bases between them. The CDR3 is 15 amino acids. CDR3 residues: CASSPEVGYNSPLHF. The DNA for the CDR3 is TGCGCCAGCAGCCCGGAGGTGGGGTATAATTCACCCCTCCACTTT.

This clone has just one count. J is TRBJ1-2 and V is TRBV6-1, with unresolved D. Germline lookup yields CDR1 MNHNS and CDR2 SASEGT. The CDR3 has 14 amino acids. V shed 0 bases and J shed 2 bases, with 7 bases lying between them. CDR3 DNA sequence: TGTGCCAGCAGTGAAGCGGGCAGAAACTATGGCTACACCTTC. This encodes CASSEAGRNYGYTF.

This chain uses TRBV27 with TRBJ2-2; 10 nucleotides align to TRBD1. CDR1 is MNHEY and CDR2 is SMNVEV in the germline V gene (reference sequence). This CDR3 contains 16 residues. Trimming cost V 7 bases and J 5 bases; bases outside gene matches: 10. The CDR3 sequence: CASTPFGQGGTGELFF. Written as DNA, the CDR3 is TGTGCCAGCACCCCCTTCGGACAGGGGGGAACCGGGGAGCTGTTTTTT.

This clone was seen just once. The genes are TRBV6-5 and TRBJ1-6; D is possibly TRBD1 (6 bases). The germline V gene has CDR1 MNHEY and CDR2 SVGAGI. This CDR3 has 14 residues. The V end lost 2 bases, the J end lost 7 bases, and 9 bases lay between the germline ends. The CDR3 DNA is TGTGCCAGCAGTTACAACAGGGAGAATTCACCCCTCCACTTT. Its protein product is CASSYNRENSPLHF.

The chain recombines TRBV5-1 with TRBJ2-5; 8 bases are shared with TRBD1. This CDR3 is built from 16 residues. Trimming at V came to 3 bases and at J to 5 bases, leaving 12 bases not matched to a gene. CDR1 SGHRS and CDR2 YFSETQ come from the germline V gene. CDR3 sequence (DNA): TGCGCCAGCAGCTCCCCCATCCGGACAGGGCTGGAGACCCAGTACTTC. Its translation: CASSSPIRTGLETQYF.

The chain uses TRBV15 and TRBJ2-6; TRBD1 agrees at 7 bases. The length of the CDR3 is 17 residues. J gave up 0 bases and V 3 bases, and 5 bases lay outside the gene matches. Germline values: CDR1 LNHNV, CDR2 YYDKDF (reference sequence). The DNA of the CDR3 is TGTGCCACCAGCAGGGGACAGATTCTCTCTGGGGCCAACGTCCTGACTTTC. This gives the protein CATSRGQILSGANVLTF.

This clone was seen once. V usage is TRBV11-2 and J usage is TRBJ2-1, with 11 bases aligning to TRBD2. This CDR3 region has 15 residues. Unmatched junction bases numbered 1, after V lost 4 bases and J lost 2 bases. Germline V gene sequence: CDR1 SGHAT, CDR2 FQNNGV. CDR3 DNA: TGTGCCAGCAGCTCTAGCGGGGGGCCCTACAATGAGCAGTTCTTC. This translates into CASSSSGGPYNEQFF.

This clone was detected only a few times. This chain uses TRBV11-2 with TRBJ1-6, with D unresolved. This CDR3 is 19 amino acids long. Germline V gene lookup returns CDR1 SGHAT and CDR2 FQNNGV. With 4 bases removed from V and 0 bases from J, the gap between germline ends came to 19 bases. As DNA, the CDR3 is TGTGCCAGCAGCTCCCGGCCGGCCGCGGGAAGCTCCTATAATTCACCCCTCCACTTT. This gives the protein CASSSRPAAGSSYNSPLHF.

V usage is TRBV30 and J usage is TRBJ2-1; 9 nucleotides line up with TRBD1. Germline CDR1 and CDR2: GTSNPN and SVGIG (reference sequence). This CDR3 is built from 14 residues. Losses at the gene ends were 5 bases for V and 11 bases for J; bases not matched to a gene: 13. The CDR3 DNA follows: TGTGCCTGGGAACCGACAGGGGGAAGAGTGAAGCAGTTCTTC. Protein product: CAWEPTGGRVKQFF.

This clone was seen a single time. The chain employs TRBV25-1 and TRBJ1-2; weak D call: TRBD1 (6 bases). The CDR3 covers 14 residues. V gave up 3 bases and J gave up 4 bases, with 12 bases separating them. Germline V CDR1 and CDR2: MGHDK, SYGVNS. The CDR3 region is CASSDVGGAYGYTF. The CDR3 DNA reads TGTGCCAGCAGTGATGTTGGGGGGGCCTATGGCTACACCTTC.

This clone has a handful of counts. The J gene is TRBJ2-7, the V gene TRBV6-1, with 7 bases that match TRBD1. Germline assignment: CDR1 MNHNS and CDR2 SASEGT. The trim removed 4 bases at V and 3 bases at J, leaving 12 bases unmatched. The CDR3 spans 16 residues. This chain's CDR3 is CASSASRTGQIYEQYV. CDR3 bases: TGTGCCAGCAGTGCCTCGAGGACAGGCCAAATCTACGAGCAGTACGTC.

This chain uses TRBV19 with TRBJ2-7; TRBD1 matches 7 bases. CDR3 size: 13 residues. Trimming cost V 3 bases and J 8 bases; bases outside gene matches: 7. Germline V CDR1 and CDR2: LNHDA, SQIVND (reference sequence). The CDR3 sequence is CASSIDRAGKQYF. In nucleotides, the CDR3 is TGTGCCAGTAGTATTGACAGGGCTGGGAAGCAGTACTTC. The complete variable domain, with remaining parts taken from reference TRBV19 and TRBJ2-7, reads DGGITQSPKYLFRKEGQNVTLSCEQNLNHDAMYWYRQDPGQGLRLIYYSQIVNDFQKGDIAEGYSVSREKKESFPLTVTSAQKNPTAFYLCASSIDRAGKQYFGPGTRLTVT.

The J gene is TRBJ2-3, the V gene TRBV20-1; no clear D gene. This CDR3 is 11 amino acids long. V gave up 3 bases and J gave up 4 bases, with 5 bases separating them. Germline-derived CDR1 and CDR2 are DFQATT and SNEGSKA (reference sequence). CDR3 protein: CSASPADTQYF. DNA for the CDR3: TGCAGTGCTAGTCCCGCAGATACGCAGTATTTT.

The genes are TRBV9 and TRBJ2-2; TRBD1 might be the D (6 bases). Trimming took 2 bases from V and 8 from J, leaving 19 bases between them. Germline CDR1 and CDR2: SGDLS and YYNGEE. The CDR3 totals 16 residues. DNA of the CDR3: TGTGCCAGCAGCGTCGAACAGGGCCCGTGGACTGGGGAGCTGTTTTTT. It is translated as CASSVEQGPWTGELFF. The complete variable domain, with remaining parts taken from reference TRBV9 and TRBJ2-2, reads DSGVTQTPKHLITATGQRVTLRCSPRSGDLSVYWYQQSLDQGLQFLIQYYNGEERAKGNILERFSAQQFPDLHSELNLSSLELGDSALYFCASSVEQGPWTGELFFGEGSRLTVL.

The chain recombines TRBV3-1 (or the pseudogene TRBV3-2) with TRBJ1-1; no reliable D call. V lost 3 bases to trimming and J lost 2 bases, with 10 bases between them. Germline CDR1 LGHDT, CDR2 YNNKEL (reference sequence). The CDR3 covers 14 residues. The CDR3 DNA reads as TGTGCCAGCAGCCAGATTTCGGGTAACACTGAAGCTTTCTTT. This gives the protein CASSQISGNTEAFF.

This clone was picked up a small number of times. The V and J genes are TRBV6-5 and TRBJ1-2; D may be TRBD1 (6 bases). The CDR3 is 13 amino acids. The V end lost 7 bases, the J end lost 5 bases, and 14 bases lay between the germline ends. Germline V gives CDR1 MNHEY, CDR2 SVGAGI. The CDR3 DNA follows: TGTGCCAGCACCGGCACAGGGCGATATGGCTACACCTTC. This translates into CASTGTGRYGYTF.

The V gene is TRBV6-5, the J gene TRBJ2-2, with TRBD1 as a possible D gene (5 bases). The germline gives CDR1 MNHEY, CDR2 SVGAGI. The ends were cut back, 8 bases at V and 3 bases at J, with 13 bases in the middle. The CDR3 length is 14 residues. The CDR3 loop reads CASAQPRDTGELFF. CDR3 nucleotide sequence: TGTGCCAGCGCTCAACCCAGGGACACCGGGGAGCTGTTTTTT.

The rearrangement uses TRBV7-9 and TRBJ2-1; tentatively, D is TRBD2 (5 bases). V lost 5 bases to trimming and J lost 0 bases, with 17 bases between them. Per the germline V gene, CDR1 is SEHNR and CDR2 is FQNEAQ (reference sequence). The CDR3 loop spans 17 amino acids. CDR3 nucleotide sequence: TGTGCCAGCAGCCCCGGGAAAGGAGTGGGCTCCTACAATGAGCAGTTCTTC. Translated: CASSPGKGVGSYNEQFF.

The chain links TRBV11-2 to TRBJ1-6; unclear D gene. The CDR3 length is 17 residues. Germline V lookup: CDR1 SGHAT, CDR2 FQNNGV. Trimming cost V 1 base and J 3 bases, with 13 bases left between them. In DNA, the CDR3 is TGTGCCAGCAGCTTAGGAGCAGCTAGGTTCTATAATTCACCCCTCCACTTT. Translation gives CASSLGAARFYNSPLHF.